One sample yielded the 12 T cell receptor beta chains listed below, sequenced in a study of CD8 T cells in Susac syndrome. The RNA, roughly 0.45 to 1 ug, was put through reverse transcription using random hexamers. TCRdb recomputed calls from the immunoSEQ multiplex PCR reads with MiXCR, one row per CDR3 protein. The table includes 150,000 to 200,000 distinct CDR3 sequences, about 93% detected once. What was sequenced was CD4+ T cells from PBMCs. The receptors shown here come from a human donor with multiple sclerosis.

The chain carries TRBV7-9 and TRBJ2-2; no clear D. This CDR3 spans 14 amino acids. Deletions cut 5 bases from V and 4 bases from J, with 11 bases between. CDR1 is SEHNR and CDR2 is FQNEAQ in the germline V gene (reference sequence). The CDR3 coding sequence is TGTGCCAGCAGCCAACTTAGCCTCACCGGGGAGCTGTTTTTT. The encoded protein is CASSQLSLTGELFF.

CDR3 DNA: TGTGCCAGCAGCCAGATCAAGGAGGGGGAAGAGACCCAGTACTTC. Translating gives CASSQIKEGEETQYF. The chain employs TRBV4-2 and TRBJ2-5; D possibly matches TRBD1 or TRBD2 (6 bases each). The V gene lost 3 bases and the J gene lost 3 bases, with 14 bases spanning the gap. The CDR3 spans 15 residues. Germline CDR1 and CDR2: LGHNA and YNFKEQ.

The sample holds one count of this clonotype. The V and J genes are TRBV2 and TRBJ2-5, with D uncertain. The CDR3 length is 13 residues. Trimming stripped 5 bases from V and 0 bases from J, with 7 bases between. Per the germline V gene, CDR1 is SNHLY and CDR2 is FYNNEI. CDR3 sequence (DNA): TGTGCCAGCAGTTTACACAACCAAGAGACCCAGTACTTC. This encodes CASSLHNQETQYF.

The chain joins TRBV5-6 to TRBJ2-5, with TRBD2 as a possible D gene (5 bases). This CDR3 has 15 amino acids. The V end lost 5 bases, the J end lost 6 bases, and 20 bases lay between the germline ends. Germline loops: CDR1 SGHDT, CDR2 YYEEEE. The CDR3 nucleotides read TGTGCCAGCAGTACTGGACGGGGTGCGGTGAAGACCCAGTACTTC. Translated, it gives CASSTGRGAVKTQYF. Looking up the rest from reference TRBV5-6 and TRBJ2-5 gives the full variable domain: DAGVTQSPTHLIKTRGQQVTLRCSPKSGHDTVSWYQQALGQGPQFIFQYYEEEERQRGNFPDRFSGHQFPNYSSELNVNALLLGDSALYLCASSTGRGAVKTQYFGPGTRLLVL.

The rearrangement links TRBV18 to TRBJ1-1; D call uncertain. There are 14 residues in the CDR3. Germline V CDR1 and CDR2: KGHSH, LQKENI. Trimming left V 3 bases short and J 3 bases short, with 11 bases between. In DNA form, the CDR3 reads TGTGCCAGCTCACCGCTTTCCGTGGACACTGAAGCTTTCTTT. Residues: CASSPLSVDTEAFF.

In nucleotides, the CDR3 is TGCGCCAGCAGCTTGTCTCGACAAAGCACAGATACGCAGTATTTT. As protein: CASSLSRQSTDTQYF. The chain recombines TRBV5-1 with TRBJ2-3; D not certain. Germline V gene data show CDR1 as SGHRS and CDR2 as YFSETQ. V was trimmed by 1 base and J by 0 bases, leaving 9 bases between them. The CDR3 consists of 15 residues.

The chain employs TRBV28 and TRBJ2-7; 7 bases are a match to TRBD1. CDR1 and CDR2 (germline): MDHEN, SYDVKM. With V trimmed by 6 bases and J by 5 bases, 10 bases remained unmatched. This CDR3 comprises 14 residues. CDR3 nucleotide sequence: TGTGCCAGCAGGTCCACAGGGGAGCCGGACGAGCAGTACTTC. Its protein is CASRSTGEPDEQYF.

The chain joins TRBV5-1 to TRBJ1-4; the match to TRBD1 covers 10 bases. V lost 0 bases to trimming and J lost 7 bases; unmatched junction nucleotides: 6. Per the germline V gene, CDR1 is SGHRS and CDR2 is YFSETQ. This CDR3 has 16 amino acids. CDR3 residues: CASSLAPTGGGEKLFF. In DNA form, the CDR3 reads TGCGCCAGCAGCTTGGCCCCGACAGGGGGCGGTGAAAAACTGTTTTTT.

This chain joins TRBV30 and TRBJ1-3; D unresolved. The V gene lost 2 bases and the J gene lost 0 bases, with 14 bases spanning the gap. This CDR3 comprises 16 residues. Germline V CDR1 and CDR2: GTSNPN, SVGIG (reference sequence). CDR3 sequence (DNA): TGTGCCTGGAGTACATTGGGCAGCAGCTCTGGAAACACCATATATTTT. This gives the protein CAWSTLGSSSGNTIYF.

V usage is TRBV6-2 or TRBV6-3 and J usage is TRBJ2-3; D remains unclear. Looked up from germline, CDR1 is MNHEY and CDR2 is SVGEGT. Trimming stripped 5 bases from V and 6 bases from J, with 15 bases between. This CDR3 is built from 14 residues. This chain's CDR3 is CASSMTRSVDTQYF. CDR3 nucleotides: TGTGCCAGCAGTATGACCCGGTCGGTGGATACGCAGTATTTT.

V and J are TRBV28 and TRBJ2-3; D uncertain. The CDR3 has 14 residues. Trimming stripped 1 base from V and 2 bases from J, with 7 bases between. Per the germline V gene, CDR1 is MDHEN and CDR2 is SYDVKM. The CDR3 spells CASSLYPHTDTQYF. For the CDR3, the DNA is TGTGCCAGCAGTTTATATCCCCACACAGATACGCAGTATTTT. The variable domain in full, with the rest retrieved from reference TRBV28 and TRBJ2-3, is DVKVTQSSRYLVKRTGEKVFLECVQDMDHENMFWYRQDPGLGLRLIYFSYDVKMKEKGDIPEGYSVSREKKERFSLILESASTNQTSMYLCASSLYPHTDTQYFGPGTRLTVL.

In its sample, this clonotype was seen once. The chain has TRBV27 and TRBJ1-4; tentative D call: TRBD1 (6 bases). Germline CDR1 is MNHEY and CDR2 is SMNVEV (reference sequence). V lost 7 bases to trimming and J lost 4 bases, with 16 bases between them. This CDR3 has 15 residues. The CDR3 DNA sequence: TGTGCCAGCACTACTGTCGACAGGAATAATGAAAAACTGTTTTTT. As protein: CASTTVDRNNEKLFF. The variable domain in full, completed from reference TRBV27 and TRBJ1-4, reads EAQVTQNPRYLITVTGKKLTVTCSQNMNHEYMSWYRQDPGLGLRQIYYSMNVEVTDKGDVPEGYKVSRKEKRNFPLILESPSPNQTSLYFCASTTVDRNNEKLFFGSGTQLSVL.